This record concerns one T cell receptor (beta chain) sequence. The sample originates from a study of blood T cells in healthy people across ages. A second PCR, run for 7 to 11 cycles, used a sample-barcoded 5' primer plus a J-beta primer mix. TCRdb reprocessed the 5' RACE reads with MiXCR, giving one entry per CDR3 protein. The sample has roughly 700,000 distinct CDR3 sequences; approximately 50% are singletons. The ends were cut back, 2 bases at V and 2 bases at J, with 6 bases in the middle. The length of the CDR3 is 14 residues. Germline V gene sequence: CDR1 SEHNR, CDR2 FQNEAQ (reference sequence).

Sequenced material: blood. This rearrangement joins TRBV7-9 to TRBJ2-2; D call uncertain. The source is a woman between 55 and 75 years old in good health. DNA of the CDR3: TGTGCCAGCAGCTTAAGTTATAACACCGGGGAGCTGTTTTTT. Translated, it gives CASSLSYNTGELFF.